The 4 T cell receptor beta chains given below trace back to one sample, sequenced in a study of control samples from healthy donors and cancer patients. Produced via immunoSEQ multiplex PCR; TCRdb's table is partial and in-frame only. The sample yields 75,000 to 80,000 clones, around 90% seen once. The source material was PBMCs. These receptor sequences come from a woman aged 50 to 60 with colorectal cancer.

This rearrangement joins TRBV6-6 to TRBJ1-6; TRBD1 matches at 7 bases. Germline V gives CDR1 MNHNY, CDR2 SVGAGI (reference sequence). The CDR3 is 13 residues long. After removal of 7 bases from V and 7 bases from J, the junction contained 4 bases not matched to a gene. This CDR3 reads CASNNRGNSPLHF. The CDR3 bases are TGTGCCAGCAATAACAGGGGCAATTCACCCCTCCACTTT.

The gene calls are TRBV10-1 and TRBJ1-5; 7 nucleotides line up with TRBD1. Germline-derived CDR1 and CDR2 are WNHNN and SYGVQD (reference sequence). This CDR3 has 15 amino acids. Trimming took 7 bases from V and 2 from J; bases not matched to a gene: 8. The CDR3 protein is CASNPTGVGNQPQHF. CDR3 nucleotide sequence: TGCGCCAGCAACCCTACAGGGGTTGGCAATCAGCCCCAGCATTTT.

This rearrangement joins TRBV5-4 to TRBJ1-2, with D possibly being TRBD1 (5 bases). V shed 2 bases and J shed 4 bases, with 6 bases lying between them. The CDR3 length is 12 residues. Germline V gene sequence: CDR1 SGHNT, CDR2 YYREEE (reference sequence). For the CDR3, the DNA is TGTGCCAGCAGCTTCGACAGCTATGGCTACACCTTC. Protein sequence: CASSFDSYGYTF.

V and J are TRBV9 and TRBJ1-3; 8 bases fit TRBD1. The CDR3 runs 14 residues. Germline CDR1 SGDLS, CDR2 YYNGEE. Germline trimming cut 7 bases from V and 4 bases from J; bases unmatched to any gene: 7. In nucleotides, the CDR3 is TGTGCCAGCTCTGTGACAGGGGCCGGAAACACCATATATTTT. Its translation is CASSVTGAGNTIYF.